The present TCR beta chain was sequenced within a study of cytomegalovirus exposure and HLA in healthy donors. PCR was performed using 60 Vbeta and 13 Jbeta primers. TCRdb's copy holds only in-frame clones and misses some; the assay was immunoSEQ multiplex PCR. This table has about 120,000 clones, approximately 76% appearing once. The origin of this receptor is a man in his 60s in good health and CMV-seropositive. Material for sequencing was PBMCs.

CDR3 DNA: TGTGCCAGCAGCTTGACCTTGCGGGGTTCGAACACCGGGGAGCTGTTTTTT. It specifies CASSLTLRGSNTGELFF. The chain has TRBV5-6 and TRBJ2-2; maybe TRBD2 (6 bases). The CDR3 is made up of 17 amino acids. V was trimmed by 1 base and J by 0 bases, leaving 13 bases between them. Germline CDR1 reads SGHDT; CDR2 reads YYEEEE.